This T cell receptor beta chain originates from a study of shared clonotypes between healthy human individuals. The study, taken as a whole, reports: Among the subsets, naive ones generally showed larger estimated richness than memory ones.

The V end lost 2 bases, the J end lost 0 bases, and 14 bases lay between the germline ends. CDR3 length: 17 amino acids. The germline V gene has CDR1 SGHNT and CDR2 YENEEA. A note on this clone: The antigen remains unidentified.

Source study methods: Because ImmunoSEQ provided only junction sequences with no quality scores, the filtering differed. Method: immunoSEQ multiplex PCR; TCRdb's copy keeps in-frame clones and lacks some. V, J and clone size were drawn from that table, and D and trimming were deduced from the DNA. Among about 670,000 clones listed, 55% to 75% were seen once. Sequenced material: memory CD4+ T cells sorted from blood. Subset: CD45RA-negative fraction. The V gene is TRBV11-3, the J gene TRBJ2-1; possible D gene TRBD2, 6 bases. This clonotype was sampled from a woman aged 25 to 39 in good health. The CDR3: CASSLPQRGGSYNEQFF. The CDR3 DNA reads TGTGCCAGCAGCTTACCCCAGAGGGGAGGCTCCTACAATGAGCAGTTCTTC. Based on the CDR3 plus reference TRBV11-3 and TRBJ2-1, the full variable domain is EAGVVQSPRYKIIEKKQPVAFWCNPISGHNTLYWYLQNLGQGPELLIRYENEEAVDDSQLPKDRFSAERLKGVDSTLKIQPAELGDSAVYLCASSLPQRGGSYNEQFFGPGTRLTVL.